A selection of T cell receptor beta chains follows, all from one sample in a study of blood T cell repertoires in COVID-19. The assay was immunoSEQ multiplex PCR, and TCRdb's table has in-frame clones only and misses some. The sample consists of approximately 110,000 clones, nearly 90% of them appearing once. Sequenced sample: peripheral blood. The receptors originated from a woman between 65 and 79 years old who had recovered from COVID-19. The CDR3 runs from the conserved cysteine through the conserved F or W. A D gene is named only where the DNA matches it firmly. Rows may omit the clone size; those that give it use once, few, many or a size class.

clone_size: .; j_call: TRBJ1-6; v_call: TRBV7-2; d_call: .; cdr3_nt: TGTGCCAGCAGCTGGACAGCGGACTCCTATAATTCACCCCTCCACTTT; cdr3_aa: CASSWTADSYNSPLHF
clone_size: .; j_call: TRBJ2-1; v_call: TRBV5-1; d_call: TRBD2; cdr3_nt: TGCGCCAGCAGCCCGGGTCTAGCGGTGGAGAATGAGCAGTTCTTC; cdr3_aa: CASSPGLAVENEQFF
clone_size: once; j_call: TRBJ1-5; v_call: TRBV2; d_call: TRBD1; cdr3_nt: TGTGCCAGCAGTGAAGCGGGGACAGGCAATCAGCCCCAGCATTTT; cdr3_aa: CASSEAGTGNQPQHF
clone_size: .; j_call: TRBJ2-6; v_call: TRBV4-2; d_call: .; cdr3_nt: TGTGCCAGCAGCCAAGACTTCTCTGGGGCCAACGTCCTGACTTTC; cdr3_aa: CASSQDFSGANVLTF
clone_size: .; j_call: TRBJ2-3; v_call: TRBV15; d_call: .; cdr3_nt: TGTGCCACCAGCAGAATACAGTTGGATACGCAGTATTTT; cdr3_aa: CATSRIQLDTQYF
clone_size: .; j_call: TRBJ2-1; v_call: TRBV29-1; d_call: .; cdr3_nt: TGCAGCGTTGAAGAGGGCGGGGGCGGCTCCTACAATGAGCAGTTCTTC; cdr3_aa: CSVEEGGGGSYNEQFF
clone_size: .; j_call: TRBJ2-3; v_call: TRBV5-1; d_call: TRBD2; cdr3_nt: TGCGCCACCCGACAGGTTGCGGGGGGCGCAGATACGCAGTATTTT; cdr3_aa: CATRQVAGGADTQYF
clone_size: .; j_call: TRBJ1-1; v_call: TRBV7-2; d_call: TRBD1; cdr3_nt: TGTGCCAGCAGCTCTCGATTGGGACAGGGGGGCACTGAAGCTTTCTTT; cdr3_aa: CASSSRLGQGGTEAFF
clone_size: .; j_call: TRBJ2-5; v_call: TRBV28; d_call: TRBD1; cdr3_nt: TGTGCCAGCAGGGGGCCGGGACAGCCTCAAGAGACCCAGTACTTC; cdr3_aa: CASRGPGQPQETQYF
clone_size: once; j_call: TRBJ2-5; v_call: TRBV27; d_call: .; cdr3_nt: TGTGCCAGCAGCGGTTTTCTCTCGGGAGAGACCCAGTACTTC; cdr3_aa: CASSGFLSGETQYF
clone_size: .; j_call: TRBJ2-1; v_call: TRBV3-1/TRBV3-2; d_call: .; cdr3_nt: TGTGCCACCTCACCGCTAGCGCCGAGGGCCTATGAGCAGTTCTTC; cdr3_aa: CATSPLAPRAYEQFF
clone_size: .; j_call: TRBJ2-3; v_call: TRBV19; d_call: .; cdr3_nt: TGTGCCACCTCCAAGGCGGCAGATACGCAGTATTTT; cdr3_aa: CATSKAADTQYF
clone_size: .; j_call: TRBJ2-6; v_call: TRBV18; d_call: .; cdr3_nt: TGTGCCAGCTCCTCCCTGGAGCGGAGATTAGTGAACGTCCTGACTTTC; cdr3_aa: CASSSLERRLVNVLTF
clone_size: .; j_call: TRBJ1-6; v_call: TRBV7-2; d_call: .; cdr3_nt: TGTGCCAGCAGCTTATTAGTACAGGGAAGCTCACCCCTCCACTTT; cdr3_aa: CASSLLVQGSSPLHF
clone_size: .; j_call: TRBJ2-1; v_call: TRBV20-1; d_call: TRBD2; cdr3_nt: TGCAGTGCTAGTCGGACTAGCGGGGCATCCCTCCGGGGTGAGCAGTTCTTC; cdr3_aa: CSASRTSGASLRGEQFF
clone_size: .; j_call: TRBJ2-7; v_call: TRBV27; d_call: .; cdr3_nt: TGTGCCAGCACTTCATCTGGGGGCTTGGGGCAGTACTTC; cdr3_aa: CASTSSGGLGQYF
clone_size: once; j_call: TRBJ1-1; v_call: TRBV6-5; d_call: .; cdr3_nt: TGTGCCACGGGAGGGGGGCGCGTCACTGAAGCTTTCTTT; cdr3_aa: CATGGGRVTEAFF
clone_size: .; j_call: TRBJ2-7; v_call: TRBV3-1/TRBV3-2; d_call: TRBD1; cdr3_nt: TGTGCCAGCAGCCATTGGACCGGGACAGGGCTCTACGAGCAGTACTTC; cdr3_aa: CASSHWTGTGLYEQYF
clone_size: .; j_call: TRBJ1-5; v_call: TRBV7-9; d_call: .; cdr3_nt: TGTGCCAGCAGCTTAGGGGGAGGCAATCAGCCCCAGCATTTT; cdr3_aa: CASSLGGGNQPQHF
clone_size: .; j_call: TRBJ2-5; v_call: TRBV2; d_call: TRBD2; cdr3_nt: TGTGCCAGCAAAGGGACTAGGGGAAGAGAGACCCAGTACTTC; cdr3_aa: CASKGTRGRETQYF
clone_size: .; j_call: TRBJ1-4; v_call: TRBV30; d_call: .; cdr3_nt: TGTGCCTGGAGTGACGGGTGGGGCAATGAAAAACTGTTTTTT; cdr3_aa: CAWSDGWGNEKLFF
clone_size: many; j_call: TRBJ2-2; v_call: TRBV20-1; d_call: .; cdr3_nt: TGCAGTGCTCACAGCACCGGGGAGCTGTTTTTT; cdr3_aa: CSAHSTGELFF
clone_size: .; j_call: TRBJ2-1; v_call: TRBV19; d_call: TRBD2; cdr3_nt: TGTGCCAGTAGTGCCGGGACTAGCGGGAGGAATGAGCAGTTCTTC; cdr3_aa: CASSAGTSGRNEQFF
clone_size: .; j_call: TRBJ1-6; v_call: TRBV5-5; d_call: .; cdr3_nt: TGTGCCAGCAGCCAAACCCTAGACCACAGGGACCCACCCCTCCACTTT; cdr3_aa: CASSQTLDHRDPPLHF
clone_size: .; j_call: TRBJ2-2; v_call: TRBV5-4; d_call: TRBD2; cdr3_nt: TGTGCCAGCCGTAGCGGGGGGGGCACCGGGGAGCTGTTTTTT; cdr3_aa: CASRSGGGTGELFF
clone_size: .; j_call: TRBJ2-7; v_call: TRBV7-6; d_call: TRBD2; cdr3_nt: TGTGCCAGCAGCCCCCGGGGAGGGCGCCTCTACGAGCAGTACTTC; cdr3_aa: CASSPRGGRLYEQYF
clone_size: .; j_call: TRBJ2-3; v_call: TRBV4-2; d_call: .; cdr3_nt: TGTGCCAGCAGCCCCAAGAGGGGGGGGTGGGGAGATACGCAGTATTTT; cdr3_aa: CASSPKRGGWGDTQYF
clone_size: .; j_call: TRBJ2-1; v_call: TRBV5-1; d_call: TRBD1; cdr3_nt: TGCGCCAGCAGCTCCGGGACAGGGTGGGGCGATGAGCAGTTCTTC; cdr3_aa: CASSSGTGWGDEQFF
clone_size: .; j_call: TRBJ1-4; v_call: TRBV21-1; d_call: .; cdr3_nt: TGTGCCAGCAGCAAGGGGGGACAGTATGAAAAACTGTTTTTT; cdr3_aa: CASSKGGQYEKLFF
clone_size: .; j_call: TRBJ1-5; v_call: TRBV4-3; d_call: TRBD1; cdr3_nt: TGCGCCAGCAGCCAAGGCCGCAGGGGGAATCAGCCCCAGCATTTT; cdr3_aa: CASSQGRRGNQPQHF
clone_size: .; j_call: TRBJ2-2; v_call: TRBV4-2; d_call: .; cdr3_nt: TGTGCCAGCCGGAAGAGAGGGTACCGCAACACCGGGGAGCTGTTTTTT; cdr3_aa: CASRKRGYRNTGELFF
clone_size: .; j_call: TRBJ2-3; v_call: TRBV5-1; d_call: .; cdr3_nt: TGCGCCAGCAGCTTGAAAGGGGCCGCCTCAGATACGCAGTATTTT; cdr3_aa: CASSLKGAASDTQYF
clone_size: .; j_call: TRBJ2-3; v_call: TRBV5-4; d_call: TRBD2; cdr3_nt: TGTGCCAGCAGTCCCAGGACTAGCGGGAGGGCCGGGACAGATACGCAGTATTTT; cdr3_aa: CASSPRTSGRAGTDTQYF
clone_size: .; j_call: TRBJ2-5; v_call: TRBV4-2; d_call: .; cdr3_nt: TGTGCCAGCAGCCAACGGCAGGTCCCTCAAGAGACCCAGTACTTC; cdr3_aa: CASSQRQVPQETQYF
clone_size: .; j_call: TRBJ1-1; v_call: TRBV19; d_call: .; cdr3_nt: TGTGCCAGTAGTGTCCCCTTGAACACTGAAGCTTTCTTT; cdr3_aa: CASSVPLNTEAFF
clone_size: once; j_call: TRBJ2-3; v_call: TRBV6-5; d_call: .; cdr3_nt: TGTGCCAGCAGTTACGCCCCTCGCAGGACGCAGTATTTT; cdr3_aa: CASSYAPRRTQYF
clone_size: .; j_call: TRBJ2-3; v_call: TRBV5-1; d_call: TRBD1; cdr3_nt: TGCGCCAGCAGCGCCTCGGGCAGGGGGAAGGCAGATACGCAGTATTTT; cdr3_aa: CASSASGRGKADTQYF
clone_size: few; j_call: TRBJ2-1; v_call: TRBV29-1; d_call: .; cdr3_nt: TGCAGCGTTGAAGGTATGTGGGGGGAGAGCACCTACAATGAGCAGTTCTTC; cdr3_aa: CSVEGMWGESTYNEQFF
clone_size: .; j_call: TRBJ2-2; v_call: TRBV6-5; d_call: .; cdr3_nt: TGTGCCAGCAGGCTAGGTGGCACCGGGGAGCTGTTTTTT; cdr3_aa: CASRLGGTGELFF
clone_size: .; j_call: TRBJ1-1; v_call: TRBV30; d_call: .; cdr3_nt: TGTGCCTGGAGTGCCTATTACACTGAAGCTTTCTTT; cdr3_aa: CAWSAYYTEAFF
clone_size: .; j_call: TRBJ2-1; v_call: TRBV7-3; d_call: TRBD2; cdr3_nt: TGTGCCAGCAGCTTAGGGACTAGGAATGAGCAGTTCTTC; cdr3_aa: CASSLGTRNEQFF
clone_size: few; j_call: TRBJ1-2; v_call: TRBV5-4; d_call: .; cdr3_nt: TGTGCCAGCAGGCAAGCAGGTATCTATGGCTACACCTTC; cdr3_aa: CASRQAGIYGYTF
clone_size: once; j_call: TRBJ1-4; v_call: TRBV29-1; d_call: .; cdr3_nt: TGCAGCGTTGCCAAAGGGGGTAGGGAAAAACTGTTTTTT; cdr3_aa: CSVAKGGREKLFF
clone_size: once; j_call: TRBJ2-5; v_call: TRBV7-8; d_call: TRBD2; cdr3_nt: TGTGCCAGCAGTGGGGCGGGAGGAGAGACCCAGTACTTC; cdr3_aa: CASSGAGGETQYF
clone_size: few; j_call: TRBJ2-5; v_call: TRBV29-1; d_call: TRBD2; cdr3_nt: TGCAGCGTCTTGGCGGGGGGGGAGACCCAGTACTTC; cdr3_aa: CSVLAGGETQYF